These T cell receptor beta chains were read from a single sample in a study of shared clonotypes between healthy human individuals. Here immunoSEQ multiplex PCR was the method, and the copy in TCRdb shows in-frame clones only, minus some. The table shows over 2 million clones, with just under 95% occurring only once. The source material was naive CD4+ T cells from PBMCs. The receptors come from a young man in good health. Some clones in this sample may be carry-over from other donors' samples. The CDR3 runs from the conserved cysteine through the conserved F or W. Each record gives: V gene, D gene, J gene, clone size, CDR3 protein, CDR3 DNA. D genes are given only for firm matches. The listing skips clone size in some rows; elsewhere it reads once, few, many or a size class.

V gene: TRBV30
D gene: NA
J gene: TRBJ1-5
clone size: NA
CDR3 protein: CAWSGDAQGTHNQPQHF
CDR3 DNA: TGTGCCTGGAGTGGAGATGCTCAGGGGACCCACAATCAGCCCCAGCATTTT

V gene: TRBV6-4
D gene: TRBD2
J gene: TRBJ2-1
clone size: NA
CDR3 protein: CASRLAGGSYNEQFF
CDR3 DNA: TGTGCCAGCCGACTAGCGGGAGGATCCTACAATGAGCAGTTCTTC

V gene: TRBV7-9
D gene: TRBD1
J gene: TRBJ2-7
clone size: NA
CDR3 protein: CASSPGQRNSYEQYF
CDR3 DNA: TGTGCCAGCAGCCCGGGACAGCGAAACTCCTACGAGCAGTACTTC

V gene: TRBV29-1
D gene: TRBD2
J gene: TRBJ2-3
clone size: NA
CDR3 protein: CSVGASGREGTDTQYF
CDR3 DNA: TGCAGCGTTGGGGCTAGCGGGAGGGAGGGCACAGATACGCAGTATTTT

V gene: TRBV7-2
D gene: TRBD2
J gene: TRBJ2-1
clone size: NA
CDR3 protein: CASSLFPRLAERTYNEQFF
CDR3 DNA: TGTGCCAGCAGCTTATTTCCCCGACTAGCGGAGCGAACCTACAATGAGCAGTTCTTC

V gene: TRBV27
D gene: NA
J gene: TRBJ2-1
clone size: NA
CDR3 protein: CASSLFLLGSGPYNEQFF
CDR3 DNA: TGTGCCAGCAGTTTATTTCTTTTAGGGTCAGGGCCTTACAATGAGCAGTTCTTC

V gene: TRBV7-2
D gene: NA
J gene: TRBJ2-5
clone size: NA
CDR3 protein: CASSPGRGETQYF
CDR3 DNA: TGTGCCAGCAGCCCTGGCCGCGGGGAGACCCAGTACTTC

V gene: TRBV28
D gene: TRBD1
J gene: TRBJ2-7
clone size: NA
CDR3 protein: CASSLTGTGRADEQYF
CDR3 DNA: TGTGCCAGCAGTTTAACGGGGACAGGACGGGCGGACGAGCAGTACTTC

V gene: TRBV4-3
D gene: TRBD2
J gene: TRBJ2-3
clone size: NA
CDR3 protein: CASSQEWTSGTDTQYF
CDR3 DNA: TGCGCCAGCAGCCAAGAGTGGACTAGCGGCACAGATACGCAGTATTTT

V gene: TRBV4-1
D gene: NA
J gene: TRBJ2-2
clone size: NA
CDR3 protein: CASSQDVQITGELFF
CDR3 DNA: TGCGCCAGCAGCCAAGATGTCCAGATCACCGGGGAGCTGTTTTTT

V gene: TRBV15
D gene: NA
J gene: TRBJ1-1
clone size: NA
CDR3 protein: CATFLPGNRGNTEAFF
CDR3 DNA: TGTGCCACCTTTCTCCCGGGGAATAGGGGGAACACTGAAGCTTTCTTT

V gene: TRBV2
D gene: TRBD1
J gene: TRBJ2-5
clone size: once
CDR3 protein: CASNLQGAEIGETQYF
CDR3 DNA: TGTGCCAGCAACCTACAGGGGGCGGAAATCGGAGAGACCCAGTACTTC

V gene: TRBV9
D gene: NA
J gene: TRBJ2-2
clone size: once
CDR3 protein: CASSVWAGTTGELFF
CDR3 DNA: TGTGCCAGCAGCGTATGGGCAGGGACCACCGGGGAGCTGTTTTTT

V gene: TRBV12-5
D gene: NA
J gene: TRBJ1-1
clone size: once
CDR3 protein: CASGTQVRISEAFF
CDR3 DNA: TGTGCTAGTGGTACACAGGTCAGGATTTCCGAAGCTTTCTTT

V gene: TRBV15
D gene: TRBD1
J gene: TRBJ1-3
clone size: NA
CDR3 protein: CATSRDALGQARNTIYF
CDR3 DNA: TGTGCCACCAGCAGGGATGCTCTTGGACAGGCTAGAAACACCATATATTTT

V gene: TRBV27
D gene: TRBD2
J gene: TRBJ2-1
clone size: NA
CDR3 protein: CASSLSGLAGSSLFF
CDR3 DNA: TGTGCCAGCAGTTTATCTGGACTAGCGGGGTCATCGCTTTTCTTC

V gene: TRBV10-3
D gene: NA
J gene: TRBJ1-4
clone size: NA
CDR3 protein: CAISESPPGKLFF
CDR3 DNA: TGTGCCATCAGTGAGTCACCCCCTGGTAAACTGTTTTTT

V gene: TRBV27
D gene: NA
J gene: TRBJ2-6
clone size: NA
CDR3 protein: CASSLIIGASGANVLTF
CDR3 DNA: TGTGCCAGCAGTTTAATTATAGGGGCCTCTGGGGCCAACGTCCTGACTTTC

V gene: TRBV7-3
D gene: NA
J gene: TRBJ2-3
clone size: NA
CDR3 protein: CASSLNPLVSPDTQYF
CDR3 DNA: TGTGCCAGCAGCTTAAACCCACTAGTATCCCCAGATACGCAGTATTTT

V gene: TRBV7-2
D gene: NA
J gene: TRBJ2-5
clone size: NA
CDR3 protein: CASSHVPRGQETQYF
CDR3 DNA: TGTGCCAGCAGCCACGTACCTAGGGGGCAAGAGACCCAGTACTTC

V gene: TRBV5-8
D gene: NA
J gene: TRBJ2-3
clone size: once
CDR3 protein: CASSLGTQYF
CDR3 DNA: TGTGCCAGCAGCTTGGGAACGCAGTATTTT

V gene: TRBV5-4
D gene: NA
J gene: TRBJ2-1
clone size: NA
CDR3 protein: CASSLRTVPYNEQFF
CDR3 DNA: TGTGCCAGCAGCTTGAGGACGGTCCCCTACAATGAGCAGTTCTTC

V gene: TRBV18
D gene: NA
J gene: TRBJ2-5
clone size: NA
CDR3 protein: CASSTTGRGGETQYF
CDR3 DNA: TGTGCCAGCTCTACCACCGGAAGGGGTGGGGAGACCCAGTACTTC

V gene: TRBV19
D gene: TRBD1
J gene: TRBJ1-3
clone size: NA
CDR3 protein: CASSSPGQGVGNTIYF
CDR3 DNA: TGTGCCAGTAGTTCTCCGGGACAGGGAGTTGGAAACACCATATATTTT

V gene: TRBV29-1
D gene: NA
J gene: TRBJ2-2
clone size: NA
CDR3 protein: CSVRDLANTGELFF
CDR3 DNA: TGCAGCGTTAGGGATCTCGCGAACACCGGGGAGCTGTTTTTT

V gene: TRBV7-9
D gene: TRBD1
J gene: TRBJ2-2
clone size: few
CDR3 protein: CASSLFGTEVRGELFF
CDR3 DNA: TGTGCCAGCAGCTTATTTGGGACAGAGGTTCGAGGGGAGCTGTTTTTT

V gene: TRBV7-3
D gene: NA
J gene: TRBJ2-6
clone size: NA
CDR3 protein: CASSRNRDPGANVLTF
CDR3 DNA: TGTGCCAGCAGCCGCAACAGGGATCCCGGGGCCAACGTCCTGACTTTC

V gene: TRBV2
D gene: TRBD2
J gene: TRBJ2-1
clone size: once
CDR3 protein: CASSRGTSGRGDEQFF
CDR3 DNA: TGTGCCAGCAGTCGTGGGACTAGCGGGAGAGGAGATGAGCAGTTCTTC

V gene: TRBV30
D gene: NA
J gene: TRBJ1-5
clone size: NA
CDR3 protein: CAWSPQGWQPQHF
CDR3 DNA: TGTGCCTGGAGCCCCCAGGGCTGGCAGCCCCAGCATTTT

V gene: TRBV15
D gene: TRBD2
J gene: TRBJ2-3
clone size: NA
CDR3 protein: CATSPETAGGRTDTQYF
CDR3 DNA: TGTGCCACCAGCCCTGAGACCGCGGGAGGTAGGACAGATACGCAGTATTTT

V gene: TRBV28
D gene: NA
J gene: TRBJ1-5
clone size: NA
CDR3 protein: CASSSQTKPQHF
CDR3 DNA: TGTGCCAGCAGTTCCCAAACAAAGCCCCAGCATTTT

V gene: TRBV4-1
D gene: NA
J gene: TRBJ1-4
clone size: NA
CDR3 protein: CASSQYHRDEKLFF
CDR3 DNA: TGCGCCAGCAGCCAATACCACAGGGATGAAAAACTGTTTTTT

V gene: TRBV10-3
D gene: TRBD1
J gene: TRBJ2-7
clone size: NA
CDR3 protein: CAISETGQVLYEQYF
CDR3 DNA: TGTGCCATCAGTGAGACGGGACAGGTTTTATACGAGCAGTACTTC

V gene: TRBV7-9
D gene: TRBD1
J gene: TRBJ2-5
clone size: NA
CDR3 protein: CASSRQGAEETQYF
CDR3 DNA: TGTGCCAGCAGCCGTCAGGGGGCCGAGGAGACCCAGTACTTC

V gene: TRBV5-4
D gene: TRBD2
J gene: TRBJ2-3
clone size: NA
CDR3 protein: CASSSTSGATDTQYF
CDR3 DNA: TGTGCCAGCAGCTCCACTAGCGGCGCCACAGATACGCAGTATTTT

V gene: TRBV5-1
D gene: NA
J gene: TRBJ2-2
clone size: NA
CDR3 protein: CASSSLVGEWGTGELFF
CDR3 DNA: TGCGCCAGCAGCTCTCTAGTCGGGGAATGGGGAACCGGGGAGCTGTTTTTT

V gene: TRBV11-2
D gene: NA
J gene: TRBJ1-1
clone size: NA
CDR3 protein: CASSPDVGAGAFF
CDR3 DNA: TGTGCCAGCAGCCCAGATGTAGGAGCTGGGGCTTTCTTT

V gene: TRBV25-1
D gene: NA
J gene: TRBJ2-5
clone size: NA
CDR3 protein: CASSDITASSSRETQYF
CDR3 DNA: TGTGCCAGCAGTGACATAACCGCAAGTTCGAGTCGGGAGACCCAGTACTTC

V gene: TRBV27
D gene: NA
J gene: TRBJ2-1
clone size: NA
CDR3 protein: CASSSTASYNEQFF
CDR3 DNA: TGTGCCAGCAGCTCGACCGCCTCCTACAATGAGCAGTTCTTC

V gene: TRBV28
D gene: NA
J gene: TRBJ1-1
clone size: NA
CDR3 protein: CASSLWGGTQNTEAFF
CDR3 DNA: TGTGCCAGCAGTTTATGGGGCGGTACACAGAACACTGAAGCTTTCTTT

V gene: TRBV13
D gene: NA
J gene: TRBJ2-2
clone size: NA
CDR3 protein: CASSLTWGSEGGELFF
CDR3 DNA: TGTGCCAGCAGCTTAACCTGGGGGAGTGAGGGCGGGGAGCTGTTTTTT

V gene: TRBV5-1
D gene: NA
J gene: TRBJ2-2
clone size: once
CDR3 protein: CASSRTDPTGELFF
CDR3 DNA: TGCGCCAGCAGCAGGACAGACCCTACCGGGGAGCTGTTTTTT

V gene: TRBV5-1
D gene: TRBD2
J gene: TRBJ2-5
clone size: NA
CDR3 protein: CASTRTSGFQETQYF
CDR3 DNA: TGCGCCAGCACCCGGACTAGCGGGTTTCAAGAGACCCAGTACTTC

V gene: TRBV6-5
D gene: TRBD2
J gene: TRBJ2-1
clone size: NA
CDR3 protein: CASRTRLALEQFF
CDR3 DNA: TGTGCCAGCAGAACCCGACTAGCCCTAGAGCAGTTCTTC

V gene: TRBV5-5
D gene: TRBD1
J gene: TRBJ1-5
clone size: NA
CDR3 protein: CASSSRQGSYQPQHF
CDR3 DNA: TGTGCCAGCAGTTCCAGACAGGGTTCGTATCAGCCCCAGCATTTT

V gene: TRBV5-4
D gene: TRBD1
J gene: TRBJ2-7
clone size: NA
CDR3 protein: CASSIPGQGSYEQYF
CDR3 DNA: TGTGCCAGCAGCATACCGGGACAGGGATCCTACGAGCAGTACTTC